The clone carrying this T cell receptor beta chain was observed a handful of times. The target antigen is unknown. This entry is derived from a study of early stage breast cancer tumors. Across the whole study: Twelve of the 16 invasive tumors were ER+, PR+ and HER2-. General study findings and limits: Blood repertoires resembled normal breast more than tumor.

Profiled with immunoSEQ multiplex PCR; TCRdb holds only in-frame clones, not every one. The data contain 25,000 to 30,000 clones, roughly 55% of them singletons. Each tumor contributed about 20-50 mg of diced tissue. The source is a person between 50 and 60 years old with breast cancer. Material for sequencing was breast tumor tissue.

The CDR3 loop reads CASSLLATSYEQYF. In nucleotides, the CDR3 is TGCGCCAGCAGCTTACTAGCGACCTCCTACGAGCAGTACTTC. The V call is TRBV5-1, the J call TRBJ2-7; 7 bases align to TRBD2. The CDR3 sequence is 14 residues long. After removal of 2 bases from V and 0 bases from J, the junction contained 2 bases not matched to a gene. Germline CDR1 is SGHRS and CDR2 is YFSETQ.